This T cell receptor beta chain appears in the sequencing data of a study of cytomegalovirus exposure and HLA in healthy donors. Turning to the study itself: From some 190 million T cells, an earlier analysis saw approximately 110 million unique TCR beta sequences. General observations from the study: Altogether, 164 TCR beta chains were recorded as cytomegalovirus-associated. It was in a later analysis that TCR association rates were seen to vary by HLA locus, highest for DRB1 and lowest for HLA-C. Reports indicated that the classifier achieved high specificity and sensitivity in diagnosing cytomegalovirus status.

13 Jbeta primers and 60 Vbeta primers were used for the PCR. Sequenced by immunoSEQ multiplex PCR; TCRdb stores in-frame clones only, minus some. The sample contains around 120,000 clones, approximately 72% of which appear only once. The CDR3 runs to 13 residues. The V and J ends lost 5 bases and 4 bases respectively, with 12 bases between them. The germline gives CDR1 SGHVS, CDR2 FNYEAQ. The table lists this clone with a few counts. Its specificity is not known. Sequencing was carried out using PBMCs. The sequence was obtained from a woman aged 50 to 60 in good health and CMV-seropositive. The rearrangement uses TRBV7-6 and TRBJ2-7; D uncertain. The CDR3 sequence is CASSLATRYEQYF. The CDR3 bases are TGTGCCAGCAGCCTTGCCACTCGATACGAGCAGTACTTC.